This T cell receptor beta chain was profiled in a study of blood T cells in healthy people across ages. Every donor contributed about 10 milliliters of peripheral blood by blood draw. The use of a sample-barcoded 5' primer and a J-beta primer mix characterized a second PCR of 7 to 11 cycles. Researchers report that each sample yielded at least 3 million CDR3-containing paired-end reads. TCRdb fed the 5' RACE reads into MiXCR, producing one record per CDR3 protein. This table holds more than 750,000 distinct CDR3 sequences, 25% to 30% found once. The CDR3 length is 12 residues. Per the germline V gene, CDR1 is SQVTM and CDR2 is ANQGSEA. This clonotype came up many times. A read error may account for a junction end that differs from germline. This sample also belongs to another study, concerning T cells of mothers and their children.

Input material: blood. The chain combines TRBV29-1 with TRBJ2-1, with D possibly matching TRBD2 (6 bases). This receptor was identified in a middle-aged woman in good health. CDR3 DNA: TGTAGCGTTGGGGAGGCCTACAATGAGCAGTTCTTC. It codes for CSVGEAYNEQFF.